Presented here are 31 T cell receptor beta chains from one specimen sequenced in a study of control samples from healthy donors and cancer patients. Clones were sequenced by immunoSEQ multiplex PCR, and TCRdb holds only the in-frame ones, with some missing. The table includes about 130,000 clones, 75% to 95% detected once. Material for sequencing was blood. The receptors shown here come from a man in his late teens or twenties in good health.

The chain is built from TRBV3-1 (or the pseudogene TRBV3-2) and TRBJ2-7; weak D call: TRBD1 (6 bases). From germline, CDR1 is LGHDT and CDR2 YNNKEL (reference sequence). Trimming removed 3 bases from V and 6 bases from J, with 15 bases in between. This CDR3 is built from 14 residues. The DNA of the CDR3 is TGTGCCAGCAGCCAGGGCCAGGGGTTCGGCGAGCAGTACTTC. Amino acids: CASSQGQGFGEQYF.

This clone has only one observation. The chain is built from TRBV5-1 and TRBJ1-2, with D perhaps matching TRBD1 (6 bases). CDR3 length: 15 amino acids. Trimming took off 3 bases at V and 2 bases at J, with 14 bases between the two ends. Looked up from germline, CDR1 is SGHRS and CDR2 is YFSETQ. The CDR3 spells CASSYSLDSNYGYTF. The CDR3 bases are TGCGCCAGCAGCTACTCCTTGGACAGCAACTATGGCTACACCTTC.

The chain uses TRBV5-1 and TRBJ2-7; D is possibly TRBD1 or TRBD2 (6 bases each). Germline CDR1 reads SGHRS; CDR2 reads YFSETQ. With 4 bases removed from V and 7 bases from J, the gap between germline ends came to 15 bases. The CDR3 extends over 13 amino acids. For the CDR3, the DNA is TGCGCCAGCAGCGGCACGGGGGCTCTTGAGCAGTACTTC. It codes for CASSGTGALEQYF.

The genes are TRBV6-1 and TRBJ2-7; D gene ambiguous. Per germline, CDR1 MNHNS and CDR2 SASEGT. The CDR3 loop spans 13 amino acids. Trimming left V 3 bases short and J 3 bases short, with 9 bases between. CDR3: CASSEPKGYEQYF. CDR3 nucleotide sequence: TGTGCCAGCAGTGAGCCGAAGGGCTACGAGCAGTACTTC.

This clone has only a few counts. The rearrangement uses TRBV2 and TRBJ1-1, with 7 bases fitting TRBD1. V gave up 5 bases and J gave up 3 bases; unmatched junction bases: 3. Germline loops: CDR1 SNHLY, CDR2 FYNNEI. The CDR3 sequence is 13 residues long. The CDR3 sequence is CASSYRGDTEAFF. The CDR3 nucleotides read TGTGCCAGCAGTTACAGGGGAGACACTGAAGCTTTCTTT.

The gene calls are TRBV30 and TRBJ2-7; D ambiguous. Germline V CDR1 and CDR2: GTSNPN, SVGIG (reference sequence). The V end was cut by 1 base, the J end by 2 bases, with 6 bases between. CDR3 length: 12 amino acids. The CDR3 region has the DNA TGTGCCTGGAGTGAGGGCCCCTACGAGCAGTACTTC. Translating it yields CAWSEGPYEQYF.

Here the CDR3 reads CASSTNSGNTEAFF. CDR3 bases: TGCGCCAGCAGCACTAACAGCGGAAACACTGAAGCTTTCTTT. This chain links TRBV5-1 with TRBJ1-1; D remains ambiguous. V was shortened by 4 bases and J by 2 bases, with 12 bases between the two germline ends. Germline values: CDR1 SGHRS, CDR2 YFSETQ. The CDR3 is 14 amino acids.

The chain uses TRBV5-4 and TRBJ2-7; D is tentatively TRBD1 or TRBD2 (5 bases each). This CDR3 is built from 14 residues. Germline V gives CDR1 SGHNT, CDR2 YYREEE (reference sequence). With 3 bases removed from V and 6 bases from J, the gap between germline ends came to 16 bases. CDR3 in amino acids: CASSWDRGSTEQYF. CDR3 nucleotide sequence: TGTGCCAGCAGCTGGGACCGCGGTTCCACCGAGCAGTACTTC.

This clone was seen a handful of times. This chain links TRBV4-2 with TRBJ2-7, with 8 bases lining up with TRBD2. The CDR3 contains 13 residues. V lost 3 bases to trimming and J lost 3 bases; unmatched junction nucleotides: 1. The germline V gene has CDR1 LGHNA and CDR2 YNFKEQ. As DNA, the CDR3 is TGTGCCAGCAGCCAGGGACTAGGCTACGAGCAGTACTTC. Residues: CASSQGLGYEQYF.

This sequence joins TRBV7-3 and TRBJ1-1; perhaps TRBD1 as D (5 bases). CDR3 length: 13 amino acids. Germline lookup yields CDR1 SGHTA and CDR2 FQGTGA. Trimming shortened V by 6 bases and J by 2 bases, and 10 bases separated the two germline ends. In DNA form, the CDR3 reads TGTGCCAGCAGTATAGACAGAAACACTGAAGCTTTCTTT. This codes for CASSIDRNTEAFF.

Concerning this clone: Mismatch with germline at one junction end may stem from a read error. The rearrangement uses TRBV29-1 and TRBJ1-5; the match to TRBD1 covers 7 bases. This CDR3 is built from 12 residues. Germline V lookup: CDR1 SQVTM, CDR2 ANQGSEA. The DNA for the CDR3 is TGCAGCTTTGACAGGGACGGTCAGCCCCAGCATTTT. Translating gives CSFDRDGQPQHF.

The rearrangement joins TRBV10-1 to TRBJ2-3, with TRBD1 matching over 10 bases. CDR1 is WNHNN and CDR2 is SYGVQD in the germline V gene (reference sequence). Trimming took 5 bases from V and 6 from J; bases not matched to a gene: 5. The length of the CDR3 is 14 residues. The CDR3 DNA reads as TGCGCCAGCAGTTCCGGGACAGGGGCCGATACGCAGTATTTT. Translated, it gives CASSSGTGADTQYF.

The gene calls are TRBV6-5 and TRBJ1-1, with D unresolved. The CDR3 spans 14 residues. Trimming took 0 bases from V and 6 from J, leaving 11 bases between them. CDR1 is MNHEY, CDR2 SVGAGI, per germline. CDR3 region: CASSYSDGLSEAFF. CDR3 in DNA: TGTGCCAGCAGTTACTCCGACGGACTCTCTGAAGCTTTCTTT.

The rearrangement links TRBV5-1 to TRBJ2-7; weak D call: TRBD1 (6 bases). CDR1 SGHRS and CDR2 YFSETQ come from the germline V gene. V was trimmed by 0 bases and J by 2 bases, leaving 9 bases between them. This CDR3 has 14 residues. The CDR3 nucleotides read TGCGCCAGCAGCTTGGGCAGGGGTCCCTACGAGCAGTACTTC. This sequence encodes CASSLGRGPYEQYF.

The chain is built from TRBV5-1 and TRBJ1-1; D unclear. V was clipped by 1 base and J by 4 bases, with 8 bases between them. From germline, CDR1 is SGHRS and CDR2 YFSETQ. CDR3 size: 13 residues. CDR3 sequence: CASSLPDITEAFF. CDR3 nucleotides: TGCGCCAGCAGCTTGCCGGATATCACTGAAGCTTTCTTT. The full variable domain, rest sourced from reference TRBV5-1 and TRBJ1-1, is KAGVTQTPRYLIKTRGQQVTLSCSPISGHRSVSWYQQTPGQGLQFLFEYFSETQRNKGNFPGRFSGRQFSNSRSEMNVSTLELGDSALYLCASSLPDITEAFFGQGTRLTVV.

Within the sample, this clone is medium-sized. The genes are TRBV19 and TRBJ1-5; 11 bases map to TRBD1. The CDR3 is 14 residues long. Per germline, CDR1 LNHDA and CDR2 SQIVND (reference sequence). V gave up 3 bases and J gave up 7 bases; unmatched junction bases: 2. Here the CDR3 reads CASSIGTGGQPQHF. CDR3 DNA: TGTGCCAGTAGTATCGGGACAGGGGGGCAGCCCCAGCATTTT.

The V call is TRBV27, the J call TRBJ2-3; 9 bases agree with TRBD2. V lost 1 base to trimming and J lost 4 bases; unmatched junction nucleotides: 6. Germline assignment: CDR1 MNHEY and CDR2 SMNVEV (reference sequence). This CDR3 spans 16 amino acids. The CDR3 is CASSLFSGGRADTQYF. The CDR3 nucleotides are TGTGCCAGCAGTTTATTTAGCGGGGGAAGGGCAGATACGCAGTATTTT.

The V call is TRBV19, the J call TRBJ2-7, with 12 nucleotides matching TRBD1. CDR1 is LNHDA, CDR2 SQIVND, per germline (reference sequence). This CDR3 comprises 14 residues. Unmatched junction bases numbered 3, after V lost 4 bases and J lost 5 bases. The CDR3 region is CASSTGTGGHEQYF. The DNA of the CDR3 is TGTGCCAGTAGTACCGGGACAGGGGGCCACGAGCAGTACTTC.

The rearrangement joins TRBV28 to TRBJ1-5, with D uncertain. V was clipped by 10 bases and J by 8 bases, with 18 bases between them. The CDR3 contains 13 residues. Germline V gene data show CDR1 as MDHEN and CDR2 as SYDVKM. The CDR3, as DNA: TGTGCCACTCGCGGACGAGCCCCGGAGCCCCAGCATTTT. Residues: CATRGRAPEPQHF.

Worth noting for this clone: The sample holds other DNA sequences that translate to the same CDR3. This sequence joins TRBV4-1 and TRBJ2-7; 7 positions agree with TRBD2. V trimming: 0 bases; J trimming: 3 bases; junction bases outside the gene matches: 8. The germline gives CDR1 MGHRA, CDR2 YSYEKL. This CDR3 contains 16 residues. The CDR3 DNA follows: TGCGCCAGCAGCCAAGATGTAAGGACGGGGGGCTACGAGCAGTACTTC. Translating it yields CASSQDVRTGGYEQYF.

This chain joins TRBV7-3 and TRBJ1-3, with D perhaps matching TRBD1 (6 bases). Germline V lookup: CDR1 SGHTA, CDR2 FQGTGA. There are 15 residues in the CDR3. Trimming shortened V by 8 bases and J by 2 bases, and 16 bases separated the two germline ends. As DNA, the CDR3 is TGTGCCAGCGCTCAAGGGGGGGGCGCTGGAAACACCATATATTTT. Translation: CASAQGGGAGNTIYF.

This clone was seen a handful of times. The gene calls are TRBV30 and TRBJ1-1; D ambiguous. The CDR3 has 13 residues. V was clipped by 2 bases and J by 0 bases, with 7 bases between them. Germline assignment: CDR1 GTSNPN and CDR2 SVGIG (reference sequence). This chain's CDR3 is CAWSPSMNTEAFF. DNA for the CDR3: TGTGCCTGGAGTCCATCCATGAACACTGAAGCTTTCTTT.

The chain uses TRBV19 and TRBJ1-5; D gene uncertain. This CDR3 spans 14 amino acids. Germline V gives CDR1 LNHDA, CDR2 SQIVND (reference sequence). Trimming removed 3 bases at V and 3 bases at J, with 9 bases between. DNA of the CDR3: TGTGCCAGTAGTATTACCCCCCCCAATCAGCCCCAGCATTTT. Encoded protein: CASSITPPNQPQHF. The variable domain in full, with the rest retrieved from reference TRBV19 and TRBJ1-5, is DGGITQSPKYLFRKEGQNVTLSCEQNLNHDAMYWYRQDPGQGLRLIYYSQIVNDFQKGDIAEGYSVSREKKESFPLTVTSAQKNPTAFYLCASSITPPNQPQHFGDGTRLSIL.

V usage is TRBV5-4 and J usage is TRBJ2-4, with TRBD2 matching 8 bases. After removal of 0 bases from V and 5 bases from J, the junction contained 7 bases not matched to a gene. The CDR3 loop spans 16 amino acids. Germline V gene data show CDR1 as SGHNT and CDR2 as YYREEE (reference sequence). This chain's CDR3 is CASSLGGGGRQNIQYF. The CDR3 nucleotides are TGTGCCAGCAGCTTGGGTGGCGGGGGGAGGCAAAACATTCAGTACTTC.

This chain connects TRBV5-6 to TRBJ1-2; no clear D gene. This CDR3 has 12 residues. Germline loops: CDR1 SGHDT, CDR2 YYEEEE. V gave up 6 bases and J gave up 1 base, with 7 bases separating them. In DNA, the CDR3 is TGTGCCAGCAAGACCAGTAACTATGGCTACACCTTC. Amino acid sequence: CASKTSNYGYTF.

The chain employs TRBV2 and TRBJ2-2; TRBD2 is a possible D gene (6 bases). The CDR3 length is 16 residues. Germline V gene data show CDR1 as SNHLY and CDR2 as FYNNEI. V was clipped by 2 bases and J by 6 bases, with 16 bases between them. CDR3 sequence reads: CASSESGAWEAGELFF. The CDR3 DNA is TGTGCCAGCAGTGAATCCGGGGCATGGGAGGCCGGGGAGCTGTTTTTT.

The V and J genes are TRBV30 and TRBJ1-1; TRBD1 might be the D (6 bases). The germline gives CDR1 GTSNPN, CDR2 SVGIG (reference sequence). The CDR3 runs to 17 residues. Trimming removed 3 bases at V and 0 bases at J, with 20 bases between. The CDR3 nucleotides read TGTGCCTGGAGGGAGACACCGTGGGGGCGAATGAACACTGAAGCTTTCTTT. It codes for CAWRETPWGRMNTEAFF.

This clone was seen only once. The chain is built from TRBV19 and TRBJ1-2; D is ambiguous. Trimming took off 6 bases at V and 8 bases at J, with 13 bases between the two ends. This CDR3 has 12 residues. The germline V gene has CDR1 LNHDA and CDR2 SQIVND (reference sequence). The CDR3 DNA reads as TGTGCCAGTAGCTTAGCCGGGGTCGGCTACACCTTC. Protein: CASSLAGVGYTF.

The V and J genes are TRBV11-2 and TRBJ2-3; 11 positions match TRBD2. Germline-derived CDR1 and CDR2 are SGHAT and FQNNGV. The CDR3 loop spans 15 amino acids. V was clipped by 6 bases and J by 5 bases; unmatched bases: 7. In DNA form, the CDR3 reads TGTGCCAGCAGAAAGGTAGCGGGGGGGCTAGATACGCAGTATTTT. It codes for CASRKVAGGLDTQYF.

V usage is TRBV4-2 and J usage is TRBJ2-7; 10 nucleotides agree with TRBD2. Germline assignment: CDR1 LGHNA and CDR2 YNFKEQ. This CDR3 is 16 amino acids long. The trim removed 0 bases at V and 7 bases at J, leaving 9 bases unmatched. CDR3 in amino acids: CASSQDPSGGAEEQYF. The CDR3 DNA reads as TGTGCCAGCAGCCAAGATCCCAGCGGGGGGGCGGAAGAGCAGTACTTC.

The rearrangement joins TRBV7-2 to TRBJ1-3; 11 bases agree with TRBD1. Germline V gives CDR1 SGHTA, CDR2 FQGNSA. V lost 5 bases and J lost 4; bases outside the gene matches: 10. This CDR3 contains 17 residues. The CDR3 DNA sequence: TGTGCCAGCAGCCTATTAGGACAGGGGGCGACCGGAAACACCATATATTTT. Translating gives CASSLLGQGATGNTIYF.